This T cell receptor beta chain was documented in a study of blood T cell repertoires in COVID-19. Study-level information: Donors in the United States, Italy and Spain gave samples during acute or convalescent COVID-19.

Trimming shortened V by 4 bases and J by 5 bases, and 12 bases separated the two germline ends. CDR3 length: 13 residues. Germline V gives CDR1 LGHDT, CDR2 YNNKEL (reference sequence). Per the authors' pipeline: Researchers report that nucleated cell counts were estimated from reference gene primer amplification. Method: immunoSEQ multiplex PCR; TCRdb's copy keeps in-frame clones and lacks some. Clone size and V and J calls were adopted from that table, with D and trimming inferred from the DNA. The sample consists of fewer than 150,000 clones, about nine tenths of them appearing once. V and J are TRBV3-1 (or the pseudogene TRBV3-2) and TRBJ2-7; a weak D match, TRBD1 (5 bases). The receptor was isolated from a woman in her fifties or sixties with acute or convalescent COVID-19. Sample: peripheral blood. For the CDR3, the DNA is TGTGCCAGCAGCCCTCCCAACAGGAACGAGCAGTACTTC. Translation: CASSPPNRNEQYF.